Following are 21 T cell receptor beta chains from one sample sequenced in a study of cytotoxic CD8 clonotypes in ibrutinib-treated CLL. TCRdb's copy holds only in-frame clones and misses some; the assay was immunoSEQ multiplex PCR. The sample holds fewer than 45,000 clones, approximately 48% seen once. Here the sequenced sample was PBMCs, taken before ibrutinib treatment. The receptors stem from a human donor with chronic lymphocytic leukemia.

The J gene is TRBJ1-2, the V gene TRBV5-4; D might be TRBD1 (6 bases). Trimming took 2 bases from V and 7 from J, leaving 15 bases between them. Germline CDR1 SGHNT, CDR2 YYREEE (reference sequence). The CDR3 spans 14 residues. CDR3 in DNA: TGTGCCAGCAGCTTAACAGGGTCGGGCGGTGGCTACACCTTC. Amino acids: CASSLTGSGGGYTF. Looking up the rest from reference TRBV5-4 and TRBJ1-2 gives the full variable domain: ETGVTQSPTHLIKTRGQQVTLRCSSQSGHNTVSWYQQALGQGPQFIFQYYREEENGRGNFPPRFSGLQFPNYSSELNVNALELDDSALYLCASSLTGSGGGYTFGSGTRLTVV.

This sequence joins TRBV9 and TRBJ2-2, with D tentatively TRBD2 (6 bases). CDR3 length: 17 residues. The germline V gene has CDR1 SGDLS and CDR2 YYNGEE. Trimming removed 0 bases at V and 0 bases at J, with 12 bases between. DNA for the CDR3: TGTGCCAGCAGCGTAGGTCGGGAGCCTCCGAACACCGGGGAGCTGTTTTTT. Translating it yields CASSVGREPPNTGELFF.

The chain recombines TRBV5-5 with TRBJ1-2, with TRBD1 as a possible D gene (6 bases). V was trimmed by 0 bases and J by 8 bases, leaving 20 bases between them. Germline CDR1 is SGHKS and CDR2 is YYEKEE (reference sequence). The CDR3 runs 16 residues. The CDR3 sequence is CASSLDIGTREGGYTF. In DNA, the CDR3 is TGTGCCAGCAGCTTGGATATTGGGACACGGGAGGGAGGCTACACCTTC.

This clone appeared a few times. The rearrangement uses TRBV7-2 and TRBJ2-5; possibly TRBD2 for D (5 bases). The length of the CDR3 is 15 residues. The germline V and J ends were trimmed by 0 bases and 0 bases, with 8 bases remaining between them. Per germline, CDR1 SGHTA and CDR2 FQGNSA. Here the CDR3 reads CASSLAAVNQETQYF. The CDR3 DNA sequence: TGTGCCAGCAGCTTAGCAGCGGTAAACCAAGAGACCCAGTACTTC.

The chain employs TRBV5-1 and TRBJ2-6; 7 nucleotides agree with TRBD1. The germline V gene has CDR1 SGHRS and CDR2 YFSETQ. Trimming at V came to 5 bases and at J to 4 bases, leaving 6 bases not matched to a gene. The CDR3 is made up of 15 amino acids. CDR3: CASSPTGAGANVLTF. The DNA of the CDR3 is TGCGCCAGCAGTCCTACAGGGGCCGGGGCCAACGTCCTGACTTTC.

The CDR3 nucleotides are TGTGCCAGCTCACAGGGGGCCCCCGGCTACGAGCAGTACTTC. It specifies CASSQGAPGYEQYF. V and J are TRBV18 and TRBJ2-7; 7 nucleotides agree with TRBD1. Trimming removed 4 bases from V and 3 bases from J; junction bases left unmatched: 6. The CDR3 is made up of 14 amino acids. The germline V gene encodes CDR1 KGHSH and CDR2 LQKENI. The full variable domain, rest sourced from reference TRBV18 and TRBJ2-7, is NAGVMQNPRHLVRRRGQEARLRCSPMKGHSHVYWYRQLPEEGLKFMVYLQKENIIDESGMPKERFSAEFPKEGPSILRIQQVVRGDSAAYFCASSQGAPGYEQYFGPGTRLTVT.

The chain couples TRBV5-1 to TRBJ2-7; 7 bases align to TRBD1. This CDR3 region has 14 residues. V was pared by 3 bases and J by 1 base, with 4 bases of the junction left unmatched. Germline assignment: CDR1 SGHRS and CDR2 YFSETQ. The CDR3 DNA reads TGCGCCAGCAGCTCGGGACAGTGGTCCTACGAGCAGTACTTC. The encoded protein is CASSSGQWSYEQYF.

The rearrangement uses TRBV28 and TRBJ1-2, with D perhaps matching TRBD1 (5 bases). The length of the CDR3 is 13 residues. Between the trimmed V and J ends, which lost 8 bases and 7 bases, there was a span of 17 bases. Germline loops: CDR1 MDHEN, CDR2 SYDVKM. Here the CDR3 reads CASLLRGKGGYTF. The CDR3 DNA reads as TGTGCCAGCTTATTACGGGGGAAGGGTGGCTACACCTTC.

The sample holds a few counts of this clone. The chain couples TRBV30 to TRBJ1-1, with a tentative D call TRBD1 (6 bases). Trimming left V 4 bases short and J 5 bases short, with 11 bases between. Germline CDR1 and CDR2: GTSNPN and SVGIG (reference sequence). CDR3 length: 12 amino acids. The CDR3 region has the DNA TGTGCCTGGAACAGGGTCGGTACTGAAGCTTTCTTT. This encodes CAWNRVGTEAFF.

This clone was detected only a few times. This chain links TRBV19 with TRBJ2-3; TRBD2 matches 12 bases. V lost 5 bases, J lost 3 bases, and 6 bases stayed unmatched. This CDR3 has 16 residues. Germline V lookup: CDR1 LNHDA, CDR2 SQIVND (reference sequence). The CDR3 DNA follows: TGTGCCAGTAGTTTTCAACTAGCGGGGGGAACAGATACGCAGTATTTT. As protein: CASSFQLAGGTDTQYF.

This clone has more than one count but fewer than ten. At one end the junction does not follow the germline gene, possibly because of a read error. CDR3 amino acids: CASSLDEGYEQYF. CDR3 DNA sequence: TGTGCTAGCAGCTTAGATGAGGGGTACGAGCAGTACTTC. The genes are TRBV7-7 and TRBJ2-7, with D tentatively TRBD1 or TRBD2 (5 bases each). The CDR3 consists of 13 residues. The V gene's germline CDR1 is SSHAT and CDR2 FNYEAQ (reference sequence).

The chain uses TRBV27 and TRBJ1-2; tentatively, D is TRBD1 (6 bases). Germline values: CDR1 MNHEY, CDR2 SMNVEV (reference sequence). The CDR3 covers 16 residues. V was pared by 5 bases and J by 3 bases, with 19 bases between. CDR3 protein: CASSPSEGVLDYGYTF. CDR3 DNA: TGTGCCAGCAGTCCATCCGAGGGGGTTTTGGACTATGGCTACACCTTC.

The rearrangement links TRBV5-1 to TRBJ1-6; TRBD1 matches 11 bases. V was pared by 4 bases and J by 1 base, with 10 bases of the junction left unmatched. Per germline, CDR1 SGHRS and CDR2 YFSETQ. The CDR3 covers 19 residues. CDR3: CASSAPRDRGNSYNSPLHF. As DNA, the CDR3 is TGCGCCAGCAGCGCCCCCCGGGACAGGGGGAATTCCTATAATTCACCCCTCCACTTT.

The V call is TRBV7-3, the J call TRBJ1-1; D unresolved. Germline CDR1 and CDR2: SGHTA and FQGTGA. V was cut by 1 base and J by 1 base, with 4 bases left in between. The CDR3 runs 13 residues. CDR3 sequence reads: CASSLNRNTEAFF. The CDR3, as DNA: TGTGCCAGCAGCTTAAACAGGAACACTGAAGCTTTCTTT. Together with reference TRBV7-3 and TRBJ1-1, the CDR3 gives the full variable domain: GAGVSQTPSNKVTEKGKYVELRCDPISGHTALYWYRQSLGQGPEFLIYFQGTGAADDSGLPNDRFFAVRPEGSVSTLKIQRTERGDSAVYLCASSLNRNTEAFFGQGTRLTVV.

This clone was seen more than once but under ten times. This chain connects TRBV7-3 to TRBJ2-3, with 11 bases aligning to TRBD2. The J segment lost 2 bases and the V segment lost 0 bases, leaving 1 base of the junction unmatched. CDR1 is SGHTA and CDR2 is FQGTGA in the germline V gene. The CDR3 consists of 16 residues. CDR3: CASSLTSGGATDTQYF. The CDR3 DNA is TGTGCCAGCAGCTTAACTAGCGGGGGGGCCACAGATACGCAGTATTTT.

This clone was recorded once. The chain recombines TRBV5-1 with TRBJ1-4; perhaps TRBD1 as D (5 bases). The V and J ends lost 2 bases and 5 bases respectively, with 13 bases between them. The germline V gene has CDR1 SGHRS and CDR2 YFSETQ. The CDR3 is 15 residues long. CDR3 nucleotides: TGCGCCAGCAGCTTTACAGGATGGGAGAATGAAAAACTGTTTTTT. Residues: CASSFTGWENEKLFF.

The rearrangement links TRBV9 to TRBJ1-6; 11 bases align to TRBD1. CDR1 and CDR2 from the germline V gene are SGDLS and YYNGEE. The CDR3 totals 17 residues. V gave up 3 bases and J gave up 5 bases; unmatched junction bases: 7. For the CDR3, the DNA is TGTGCCAGCAGCGCGACCGGACAGGGGGCTAATAATTCACCCCTCCACTTT. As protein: CASSATGQGANNSPLHF.

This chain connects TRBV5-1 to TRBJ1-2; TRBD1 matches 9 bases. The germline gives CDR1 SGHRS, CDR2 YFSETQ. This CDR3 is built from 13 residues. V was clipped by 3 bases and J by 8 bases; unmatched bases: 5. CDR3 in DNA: TGCGCCAGCAGCTGGGGGACAGGGAAGGGCTACACCTTC. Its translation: CASSWGTGKGYTF.

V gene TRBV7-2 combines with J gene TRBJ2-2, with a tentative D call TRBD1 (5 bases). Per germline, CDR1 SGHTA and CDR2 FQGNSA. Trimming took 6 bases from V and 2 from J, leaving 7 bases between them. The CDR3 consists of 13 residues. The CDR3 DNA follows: TGTGCCAGCAGGGACATAAACACCGGGGAGCTGTTTTTT. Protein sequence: CASRDINTGELFF. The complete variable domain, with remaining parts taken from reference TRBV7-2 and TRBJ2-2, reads GAGVSQSPSNKVTEKGKDVELRCDPISGHTALYWYRQSLGQGLEFLIYFQGNSAPDKSGLPSDRFSAERTGGSVSTLTIQRTQQEDSAVYLCASRDINTGELFFGEGSRLTVL.

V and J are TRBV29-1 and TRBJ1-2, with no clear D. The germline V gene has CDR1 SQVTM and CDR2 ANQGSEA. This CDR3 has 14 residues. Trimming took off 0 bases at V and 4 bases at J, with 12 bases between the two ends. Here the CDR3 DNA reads TGCAGCGTTGAAGATCGGAGGTATGGCTATGGCTACACCTTC. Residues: CSVEDRRYGYGYTF. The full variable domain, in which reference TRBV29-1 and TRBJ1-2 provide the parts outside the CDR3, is SAVISQKPSRDICQRGTSLTIQCQVDSQVTMMFWYRQQPGQSLTLIATANQGSEATYESGFVIDKFPISRPNLTFSTLTVSNMSPEDSSIYLCSVEDRRYGYGYTFGSGTRLTVV.

CDR3 amino acids: CASSYTGGRQPQHF. In nucleotides, the CDR3 is TGTGCCAGCAGTTACACGGGGGGCAGGCAGCCCCAGCATTTT. The chain carries TRBV6-6 and TRBJ1-5; tentatively, D is TRBD1 (6 bases). The CDR3 extends over 14 amino acids. Germline CDR1 MNHNY, CDR2 SVGAGI (reference sequence). Trimming removed 2 bases at V and 7 bases at J, with 12 bases between.